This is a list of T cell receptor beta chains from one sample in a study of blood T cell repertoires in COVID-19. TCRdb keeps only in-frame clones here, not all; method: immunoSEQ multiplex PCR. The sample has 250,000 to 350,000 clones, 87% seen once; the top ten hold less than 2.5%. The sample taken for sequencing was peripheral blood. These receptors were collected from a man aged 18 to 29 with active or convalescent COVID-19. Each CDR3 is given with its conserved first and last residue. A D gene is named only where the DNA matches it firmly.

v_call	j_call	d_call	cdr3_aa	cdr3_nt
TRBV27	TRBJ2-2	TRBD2	CASSVLAGENTGELFF	TGTGCCAGCAGTGTACTAGCGGGGGAGAACACCGGGGAGCTGTTTTTT
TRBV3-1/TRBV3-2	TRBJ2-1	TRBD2	CASSRGTSGLDEQFF	TGTGCCAGCAGCCGAGGGACTAGCGGGCTGGATGAGCAGTTCTTC
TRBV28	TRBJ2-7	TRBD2	CASSRAGVLWQYF	TGTGCCAGCAGTCGGGCGGGAGTATTGTGGCAGTACTTC
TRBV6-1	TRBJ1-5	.	CASSEVRGAGGQPQHF	TGTGCCAGCAGTGAAGTTCGGGGGGCAGGTGGCCAGCCCCAGCATTTT
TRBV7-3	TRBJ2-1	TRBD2	CASSLREGPGSYNEQFF	TGTGCCAGCAGCTTGAGGGAGGGCCCCGGGTCCTACAATGAGCAGTTCTTC
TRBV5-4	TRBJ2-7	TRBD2	CASSPSLAGVYEQYF	TGTGCCAGCAGCCCTTCACTAGCGGGGGTCTACGAGCAGTACTTC
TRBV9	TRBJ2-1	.	CASSAGTRSLGEQFF	TGTGCCAGCAGCGCCGGGACACGGTCCTTGGGTGAGCAGTTCTTC
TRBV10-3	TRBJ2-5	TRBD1	CAISEGTGGLYQETQYF	TGTGCCATCAGTGAAGGCACAGGGGGCTTGTACCAAGAGACCCAGTACTTC
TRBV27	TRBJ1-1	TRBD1	CASSLIPGGSEAFF	TGTGCCAGCAGCCTAATCCCAGGGGGCTCTGAAGCTTTCTTT
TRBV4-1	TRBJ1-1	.	CASSQDPGRAEAFF	TGCGCCAGCAGCCAAGATCCAGGGCGAGCTGAAGCTTTCTTT
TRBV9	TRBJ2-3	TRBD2	CASSASGRVQDTQYF	TGTGCCAGCAGCGCTAGCGGGAGGGTTCAGGATACGCAGTATTTT
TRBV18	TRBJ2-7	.	CASSQLGHEQYF	TGTGCCAGCTCCCAACTGGGGCACGAGCAGTACTTC
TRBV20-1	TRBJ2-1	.	CSVQLNEQFF	TGCAGTGTCCAGTTGAATGAGCAGTTCTTC
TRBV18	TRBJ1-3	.	CASSPAGIRNTIYF	TGTGCCAGCTCACCGGCCGGGATAAGAAACACCATATATTTT
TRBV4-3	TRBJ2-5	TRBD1	CASSQGTGVAETQYF	TGCGCCAGCAGCCAGGGAACAGGGGTCGCGGAGACCCAGTACTTC
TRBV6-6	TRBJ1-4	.	CASSSTPSATNEKLFF	TGTGCCAGCAGTTCAACACCGTCAGCAACTAATGAAAAACTGTTTTTT
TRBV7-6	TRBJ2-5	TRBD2	CASSSIAGGGTQYF	TGTGCCAGCAGCTCTATAGCGGGAGGGGGGACCCAGTACTTC
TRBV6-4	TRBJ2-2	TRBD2	CASRFTSGVTGELFF	TGTGCCAGCAGATTTACTAGCGGGGTGACCGGGGAGCTGTTTTTT
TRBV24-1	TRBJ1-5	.	CATSETHSNQPQHF	TGTGCCACCAGCGAAACACATAGCAATCAGCCCCAGCATTTT
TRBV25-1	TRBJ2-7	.	CASSEVGRGDYEQYF	TGTGCCAGCAGTGAGGTTGGCAGGGGCGACTACGAGCAGTACTTC
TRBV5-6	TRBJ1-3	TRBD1	CASSYGQGHYSGNTIYF	TGTGCCAGCAGCTACGGACAGGGCCATTACTCTGGAAACACCATATATTTT
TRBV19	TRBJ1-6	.	CASSIEGDSSPLHF	TGTGCCAGTAGTATAGAAGGGGATTCTTCACCCCTCCACTTT
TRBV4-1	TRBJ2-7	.	CASSQESRDGLYEQYF	TGCGCCAGCAGCCAAGAATCCAGGGATGGGCTGTACGAGCAGTACTTC
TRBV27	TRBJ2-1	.	CASSLSSGSTYNEQFF	TGTGCCAGCAGTTTATCGAGCGGAAGCACCTACAATGAGCAGTTCTTC
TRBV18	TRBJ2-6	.	CASSPMGGDITGANVLTF	TGTGCCAGCTCACCTATGGGGGGAGACATAACTGGGGCCAACGTCCTGACTTTC
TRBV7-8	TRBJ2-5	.	CASSLGGGLETQYF	TGTGCCAGCAGCTTAGGTGGGGGCCTGGAGACCCAGTACTTC
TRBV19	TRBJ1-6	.	CASSQTVGSPLHF	TGTGCCAGTAGTCAGACAGTCGGTTCACCCCTCCACTTT
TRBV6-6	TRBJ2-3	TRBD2	CASIRTSGTDTQYF	TGTGCCAGCATCCGGACTAGCGGCACAGATACGCAGTATTTT
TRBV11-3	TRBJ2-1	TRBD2	CASSHRGTSGLNEQFF	TGTGCCAGCAGCCACAGGGGGACTAGCGGGTTAAATGAGCAGTTCTTC
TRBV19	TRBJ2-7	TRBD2	CASSTGPGLATYEQYF	TGTGCCAGTAGTACCGGTCCGGGACTAGCGACCTACGAGCAGTACTTC
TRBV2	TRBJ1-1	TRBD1	CASRGQPKNTEAFF	TGTGCCAGCAGGGGACAGCCGAAGAACACTGAAGCTTTCTTT
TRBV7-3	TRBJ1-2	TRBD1	CASSEDRFYGYTF	TGTGCCAGCAGCGAGGACAGGTTCTATGGCTACACCTTC
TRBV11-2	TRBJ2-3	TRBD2	CASSGLFLTSGTDTQYF	TGTGCCAGCAGCGGTCTCTTCTTAACTAGCGGGACAGATACGCAGTATTTT
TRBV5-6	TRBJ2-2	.	CASRSVQGWTGELFF	TGTGCCAGCAGATCAGTGCAGGGGTGGACCGGGGAGCTGTTTTTT
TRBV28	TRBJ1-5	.	CASNLNPGGRRPQHF	TGTGCCAGCAACCTAAACCCGGGGGGGCGGAGGCCCCAGCATTTT
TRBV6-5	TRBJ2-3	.	CASTRGDTQYF	TGTGCCAGCACTAGAGGAGATACGCAGTATTTT
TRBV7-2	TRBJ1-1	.	CASREKGLGNEAFF	TGTGCCAGCAGGGAAAAGGGGCTAGGGAATGAAGCTTTCTTT
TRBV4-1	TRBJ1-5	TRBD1	CASSQMGDRGNQPQHF	TGCGCCAGCAGCCAAATGGGCGACAGGGGCAATCAGCCCCAGCATTTT
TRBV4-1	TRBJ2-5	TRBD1	CASSPAPTGLRETQYF	TGCGCCAGCAGCCCCGCCCCGACAGGGTTGCGTGAGACCCAGTACTTC
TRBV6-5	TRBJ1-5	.	CASSYNSVGGDQPQHF	TGTGCCAGCAGTTACAATTCGGTGGGGGGGGATCAGCCCCAGCATTTT